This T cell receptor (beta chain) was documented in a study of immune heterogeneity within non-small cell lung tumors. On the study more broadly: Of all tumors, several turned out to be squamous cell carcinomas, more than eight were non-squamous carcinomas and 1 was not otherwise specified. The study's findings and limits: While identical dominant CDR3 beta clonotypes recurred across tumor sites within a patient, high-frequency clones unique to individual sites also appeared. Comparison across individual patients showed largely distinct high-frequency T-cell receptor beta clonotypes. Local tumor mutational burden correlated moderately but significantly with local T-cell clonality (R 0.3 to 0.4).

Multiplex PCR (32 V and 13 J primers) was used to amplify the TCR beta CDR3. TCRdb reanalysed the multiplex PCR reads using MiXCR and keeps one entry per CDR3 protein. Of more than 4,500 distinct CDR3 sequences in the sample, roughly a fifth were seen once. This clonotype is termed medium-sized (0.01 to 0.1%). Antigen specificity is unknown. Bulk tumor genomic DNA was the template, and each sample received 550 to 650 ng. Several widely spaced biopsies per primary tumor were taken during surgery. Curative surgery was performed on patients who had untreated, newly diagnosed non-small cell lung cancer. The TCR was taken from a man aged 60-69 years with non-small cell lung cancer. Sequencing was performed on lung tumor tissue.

For the CDR3, the DNA is TGTGCCAGCAGTTTAGGTAGAGAGCCGAATGAAAAACTGTTTTTT. Translated, it gives CASSLGREPNEKLFF. The chain combines TRBV28 with TRBJ1-4, with D uncertain. Germline CDR1 is MDHEN and CDR2 is SYDVKM. With 2 bases removed from V and 5 bases from J, the gap between germline ends came to 12 bases. This CDR3 contains 15 residues.